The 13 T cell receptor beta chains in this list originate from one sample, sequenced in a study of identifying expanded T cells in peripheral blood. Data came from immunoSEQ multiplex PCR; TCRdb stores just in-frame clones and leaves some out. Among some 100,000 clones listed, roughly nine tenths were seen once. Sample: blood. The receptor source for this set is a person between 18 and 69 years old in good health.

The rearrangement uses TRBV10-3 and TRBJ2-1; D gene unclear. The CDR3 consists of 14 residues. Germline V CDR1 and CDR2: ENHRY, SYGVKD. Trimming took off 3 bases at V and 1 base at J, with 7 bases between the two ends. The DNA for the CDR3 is TGTGCCATCAGTGACCCGGAATCCTACAATGAGCAGTTCTTC. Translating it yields CAISDPESYNEQFF.

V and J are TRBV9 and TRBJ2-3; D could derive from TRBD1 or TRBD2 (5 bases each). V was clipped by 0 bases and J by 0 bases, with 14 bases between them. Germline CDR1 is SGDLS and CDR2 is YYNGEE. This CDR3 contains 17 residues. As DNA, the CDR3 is TGTGCCAGCAGCGTAGAAAAGGGGACCTCTAGCACAGATACGCAGTATTTT. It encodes CASSVEKGTSSTDTQYF.

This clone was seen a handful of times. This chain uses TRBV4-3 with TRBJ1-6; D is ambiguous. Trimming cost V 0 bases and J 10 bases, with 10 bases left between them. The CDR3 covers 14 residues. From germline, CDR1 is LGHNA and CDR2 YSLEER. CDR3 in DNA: TGCGCCAGCAGCCAAGATTGGGGTCGGTCACCCCTCCACTTT. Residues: CASSQDWGRSPLHF.

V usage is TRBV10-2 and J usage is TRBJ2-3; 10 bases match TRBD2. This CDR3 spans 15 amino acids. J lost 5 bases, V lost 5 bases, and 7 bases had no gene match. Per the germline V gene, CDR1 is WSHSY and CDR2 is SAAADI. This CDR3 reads CASSFSGGPIDTQYF. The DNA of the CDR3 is TGCGCCAGCAGTTTTAGCGGGGGGCCAATAGATACGCAGTATTTT.

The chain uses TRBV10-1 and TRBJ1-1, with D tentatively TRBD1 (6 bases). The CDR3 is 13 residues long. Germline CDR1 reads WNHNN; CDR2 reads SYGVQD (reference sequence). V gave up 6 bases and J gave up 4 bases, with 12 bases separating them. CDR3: CASRAGQSTEAFF. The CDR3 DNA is TGCGCCAGCAGAGCCGGACAGTCCACTGAAGCTTTCTTT.

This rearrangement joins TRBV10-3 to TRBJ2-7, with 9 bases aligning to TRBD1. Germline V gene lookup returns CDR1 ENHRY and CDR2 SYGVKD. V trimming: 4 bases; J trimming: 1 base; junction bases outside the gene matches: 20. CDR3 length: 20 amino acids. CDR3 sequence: CAISGLESAPGQGSSYEQYF. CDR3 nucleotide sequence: TGTGCCATCAGTGGATTAGAATCTGCGCCGGGACAGGGATCATCCTACGAGCAGTACTTC.

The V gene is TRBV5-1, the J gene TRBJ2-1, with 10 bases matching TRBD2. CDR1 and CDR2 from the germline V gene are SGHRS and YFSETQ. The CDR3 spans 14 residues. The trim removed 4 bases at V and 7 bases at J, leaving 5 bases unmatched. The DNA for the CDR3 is TGCGCCAGCAGCGTCCTAGCGGGGGATAATGAGCAGTTCTTC. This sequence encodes CASSVLAGDNEQFF.

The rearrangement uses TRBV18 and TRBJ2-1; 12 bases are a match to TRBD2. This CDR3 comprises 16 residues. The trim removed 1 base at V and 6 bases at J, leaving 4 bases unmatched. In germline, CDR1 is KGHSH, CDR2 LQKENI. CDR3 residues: CASSPLLAGGPNEQFF. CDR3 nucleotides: TGTGCCAGCTCACCACTCCTAGCGGGGGGGCCCAATGAGCAGTTCTTC.

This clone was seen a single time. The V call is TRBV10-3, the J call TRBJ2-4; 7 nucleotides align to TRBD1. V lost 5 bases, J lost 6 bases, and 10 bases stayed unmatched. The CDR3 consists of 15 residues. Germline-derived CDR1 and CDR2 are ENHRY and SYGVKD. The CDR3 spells CAISSSTGSGNIQYF. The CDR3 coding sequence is TGTGCCATCAGTTCCTCGACAGGGAGTGGAAACATTCAGTACTTC.

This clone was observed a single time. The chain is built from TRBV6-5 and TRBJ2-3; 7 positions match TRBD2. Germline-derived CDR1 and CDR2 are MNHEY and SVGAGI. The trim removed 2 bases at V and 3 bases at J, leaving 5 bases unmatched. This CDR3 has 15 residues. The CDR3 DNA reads TGTGCCAGCAGTTACGGGGGAGGGAGGACAGATACGCAGTATTTT. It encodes CASSYGGGRTDTQYF.

The CDR3 reads CASSQGPDGGYGYTF. CDR3 coding DNA: TGCGCCAGCAGCCAAGGCCCGGACGGTGGATATGGCTACACCTTC. The chain employs TRBV4-3 and TRBJ1-2; D remains unclear. This CDR3 comprises 15 residues. V was cut by 1 base and J by 5 bases, with 14 bases left in between. Germline CDR1 is LGHNA and CDR2 is YSLEER.

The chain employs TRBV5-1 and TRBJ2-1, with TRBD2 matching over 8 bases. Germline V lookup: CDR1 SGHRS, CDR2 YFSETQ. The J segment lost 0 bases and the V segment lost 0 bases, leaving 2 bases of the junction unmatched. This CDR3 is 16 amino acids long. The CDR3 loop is CASSLAGGYSYNEQFF. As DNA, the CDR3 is TGCGCCAGCAGCTTGGCGGGGGGGTACTCCTACAATGAGCAGTTCTTC.

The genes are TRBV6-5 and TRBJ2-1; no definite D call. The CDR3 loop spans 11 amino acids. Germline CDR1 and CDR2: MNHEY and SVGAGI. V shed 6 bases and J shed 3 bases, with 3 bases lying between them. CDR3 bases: TGTGCCAGCAGACTCTACAATGAGCAGTTCTTC. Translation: CASRLYNEQFF.